This entry lists 32 T cell receptor beta chains sequenced from one sample in a study of Graves' ophthalmopathy and Graves' hyperthyroidism. For repertoire sequencing, the TCR beta CDR3 regions were amplified from RNA transcripts. First-round RT-PCR employed HTBI primers, with a second-round multiplex PCR after it. From the multiplex PCR reads, TCRdb called clonotypes with MiXCR, one entry per CDR3 protein. The sample holds 900,000 to 1,200,000 distinct CDR3 sequences; 35% to 40% are singletons and the top ten take around 10%. Sequenced: peripheral blood or thyroid tissue (not recorded which). Every receptor here comes from an adult man with Graves' hyperthyroidism.

This clonotype was counted a single time. A much larger clone sits a single nucleotide away, making a read error possible. CDR3 residues: CASTEGTRSEQYF. The CDR3 DNA follows: TGTGCCAGCACTGAAGGGACAAGAAGCGAGCAGTACTTC. The gene calls are TRBV12-3 or TRBV12-4 and TRBJ2-7; D may be TRBD1 (6 bases). With 7 bases removed from V and 6 bases from J, the gap between germline ends came to 16 bases. The CDR3 is 13 amino acids.

DNA for the CDR3: TGCAGTGCTAAAGAAGGGCGTGGGCTGAACACCATATATTTT. Encoded protein: CSAKEGRGLNTIYF. The V gene is TRBV20-1, the J gene TRBJ1-3; no clear D. The CDR3 has 14 residues. Trimming took 4 bases from V and 7 from J, leaving 17 bases between them. Germline CDR1 and CDR2: DFQATT and SNEGSKA (reference sequence).

This chain uses TRBV9 with TRBJ1-1; 7 nucleotides line up with TRBD1. This CDR3 has 13 amino acids. The ends lost 3 bases at V and 8 bases at J; junction bases unmatched: 7. Germline CDR1 SGDLS, CDR2 YYNGEE. CDR3 sequence (DNA): TGTGCCAGCAGCGCAGGGGGGTGGCACGAAGCTTTCTTT. It codes for CASSAGGWHEAFF.

This rearrangement joins TRBV5-1 to TRBJ2-7, with D possibly matching TRBD1 (6 bases). Germline lookup yields CDR1 SGHRS and CDR2 YFSETQ. This CDR3 spans 17 amino acids. Trimming took off 3 bases at V and 0 bases at J, with 19 bases between the two ends. The DNA of the CDR3 is TGCGCCAGCAGCTCCCCCTACGGACAGCGGAGCTCCTACGAGCAGTACTTC. Translated, it gives CASSSPYGQRSSYEQYF.

Worth noting for this clonotype: Relative to the germline gene, one junction end is altered; a read error may explain this. In DNA form, the CDR3 reads TGCAGTGCTAGGTTAGCGGGGACCTACGAGCCGTACTTC. This gives the protein CSARLAGTYEPYF. The chain joins TRBV20-1 to TRBJ2-7; 8 nucleotides match TRBD2. This CDR3 is built from 13 residues. Germline V gene sequence: CDR1 DFQATT, CDR2 SNEGSKA (reference sequence).

The chain links TRBV7-2 to TRBJ2-3; 10 bases are shared with TRBD2. The CDR3 length is 16 residues. Germline CDR1 SGHTA, CDR2 FQGNSA. V lost 2 bases to trimming and J lost 3 bases; unmatched junction nucleotides: 5. CDR3 loop: CASSLTSGVPTDTQYF. DNA of the CDR3: TGTGCCAGCAGCTTAACTAGCGGGGTACCTACAGATACGCAGTATTTT.

This clonotype has ten or more counts. This chain uses TRBV10-3 with TRBJ1-1; D is perhaps TRBD1 (6 bases). The CDR3 is 12 amino acids. Germline V CDR1 and CDR2: ENHRY, SYGVKD. V was shortened by 8 bases and J by 7 bases, with 14 bases between the two germline ends. The CDR3, as DNA: TGTGCCATCTCTGGGGGGCCCTTTGAAGCTTTCTTT. It yields the protein CAISGGPFEAFF.

This clonotype was detected many times. V and J are TRBV12-3 or TRBV12-4 and TRBJ1-1, with D hard to call. The CDR3 spans 13 residues. Trimming cost V 2 bases and J 5 bases, with 9 bases left between them. CDR3 bases: TGTGCCAGCAGTTTAAAAGCAGCGACTGAAGCTTTCTTT. Its protein is CASSLKAATEAFF.

This clonotype was picked up a small number of times. The chain joins TRBV4-1 to TRBJ1-2; tentative D call: TRBD1 (5 bases). V lost 1 base to trimming and J lost 3 bases, with 15 bases between them. Per germline, CDR1 MGHRA and CDR2 YSYEKL. The CDR3 runs to 16 residues. CDR3 in DNA: TGCGCCAGCAGCCAAGTTCGGGGGGTAGCAGACTATGGCTACACCTTC. Translating gives CASSQVRGVADYGYTF.

This clonotype occurred many times. This rearrangement joins TRBV7-6 to TRBJ2-7, with 7 positions matching TRBD2. Germline V lookup: CDR1 SGHVS, CDR2 FNYEAQ. The length of the CDR3 is 16 residues. Trimming at V came to 5 bases and at J to 2 bases, leaving 12 bases not matched to a gene. CDR3 DNA sequence: TGTGCCAGCAGCGCCTCCGCCGGGACTACCCCCTACGAGCAGTACTTC. Translating it yields CASSASAGTTPYEQYF. The complete variable domain, with remaining parts taken from reference TRBV7-6 and TRBJ2-7, reads GAGVSQSPRYKVTKRGQDVALRCDPISGHVSLYWYRQALGQGPEFLTYFNYEAQQDKSGLPNDRFSAERPEGSISTLTIQRTEQRDSAMYRCASSASAGTTPYEQYFGPGTRLTVT.

This clonotype showed up many times. The chain employs TRBV19 and TRBJ2-7; no clear D. The germline V gene encodes CDR1 LNHDA and CDR2 SQIVND (reference sequence). There are 14 residues in the CDR3. Trimming cost V 4 bases and J 2 bases, with 12 bases left between them. Here the CDR3 reads CASSTRTQTYEQYF. The CDR3, as DNA: TGTGCCAGTAGTACAAGGACGCAGACCTACGAGCAGTACTTC.

This chain connects TRBV13 to TRBJ2-7; TRBD2 might be the D (5 bases). From germline, CDR1 is PRHDT and CDR2 FYEKMQ (reference sequence). V was trimmed by 7 bases and J by 6 bases, leaving 16 bases between them. The CDR3 contains 13 residues. The DNA for the CDR3 is TGTGCCAGCAAGAGGGCCGTTTTCTCCGAGCAGTACTTC. It specifies CASKRAVFSEQYF.

The chain couples TRBV11-2 to TRBJ1-4; D unresolved. This CDR3 has 15 residues. Germline loops: CDR1 SGHAT, CDR2 FQNNGV. The V end was cut by 6 bases, the J end by 6 bases, with 17 bases between. CDR3 sequence reads: CASSSTGLEDEKLFF. As DNA, the CDR3 is TGTGCCAGCAGTTCTACGGGCCTAGAAGATGAAAAACTGTTTTTT.

This clonotype was found many times. The rearrangement joins TRBV20-1 to TRBJ2-7; TRBD2 agrees at 7 bases. The CDR3 is made up of 14 amino acids. In germline, CDR1 is DFQATT, CDR2 SNEGSKA (reference sequence). V shed 6 bases, J shed 0 bases, and the junction held 8 bases outside the gene matches. This CDR3 reads CSARAWGGSYEQYF. The CDR3 bases are TGCAGTGCCAGGGCGTGGGGGGGCTCCTACGAGCAGTACTTC.

This clonotype appeared a single time. A much larger clone differs from this one at a single base, so this may be a read error. This chain uses TRBV5-1 with TRBJ1-2; tentatively, D is TRBD1 (5 bases). Germline loops: CDR1 SGHRS, CDR2 YFSETQ. The CDR3 runs to 15 residues. For the CDR3, the DNA is TGTGCCAGCGGCGCCCTACAGGACTCTAACTATGGCTACACCTTC. Residues: CASGALQDSNYGYTF.

This clonotype was seen many times. The rearrangement uses TRBV20-1 and TRBJ1-2, with 8 nucleotides matching TRBD1. The CDR3 is made up of 15 amino acids. The germline CDR1 and CDR2 sequences are DFQATT and SNEGSKA (reference sequence). V was pared by 3 bases and J by 3 bases, with 9 bases of the junction left unmatched. For the CDR3, the DNA is TGCAGTGCTAGGACGGCAGGGGGCGCGGACTATGGCTACACCTTC. Its protein product is CSARTAGGADYGYTF.

Many counts were recorded for this clonotype. The chain carries TRBV5-1 and TRBJ2-7, with 9 bases lining up with TRBD1. CDR3 length equals 13 residues. V lost 4 bases to trimming and J lost 8 bases; unmatched junction nucleotides: 7. Germline loops: CDR1 SGHRS, CDR2 YFSETQ. The CDR3 DNA is TGCGCCAGCAGCCTGGGACAGGGATACAAGCAGTACTTC. This translates into CASSLGQGYKQYF.

This clonotype appeared many times. This chain uses TRBV7-2 with TRBJ1-1; a weak D match, TRBD1 (6 bases). V was cut by 4 bases and J by 3 bases, with 12 bases left in between. This CDR3 is built from 14 residues. Germline lookup yields CDR1 SGHTA and CDR2 FQGNSA. CDR3 loop: CASSWSRGHTEAFF. The CDR3 DNA reads as TGTGCCAGCAGCTGGTCACGGGGGCACACTGAAGCTTTCTTT.

The table lists this clonotype with many counts. This may stem from a read error, because a much larger clone lies one nucleotide away. This chain connects TRBV7-8 to TRBJ2-7, with D hard to call. Germline CDR1 is SGHVS and CDR2 is FQNEAQ. CDR3 length: 12 amino acids. V lost 2 bases to trimming and J lost 3 bases, with 5 bases between them. CDR3 protein: CASSLFGYEQYF. The CDR3 bases are TGTGCCAGCAGCTTATTCGGCTACGAGCAGTACTTC.

Concerning this clonotype: One base away lies a much larger clone, so this may be a sequencing read error. The chain is built from TRBV7-8 and TRBJ1-1, with 9 bases lining up with TRBD1. The length of the CDR3 is 14 residues. Germline-derived CDR1 and CDR2 are SGHVS and FQNEAQ. The chain's CDR3 is CASSLETGGTETFF. The CDR3 nucleotides read TGTGCCAGCAGCTTAGAAACAGGGGGCACTGAAACTTTCTTT.

The sample holds many counts of this clonotype. The chain combines TRBV7-9 with TRBJ2-7, with D unresolved. This CDR3 is built from 12 residues. V was cut by 5 bases and J by 3 bases, with 8 bases left in between. CDR1 is SEHNR and CDR2 is FQNEAQ in the germline V gene (reference sequence). The CDR3 DNA sequence: TGTGCCAGCAGCGGTACAAACTACGAGCAGTACTTC. The encoded protein is CASSGTNYEQYF. The full variable domain, with the rest looked up from reference TRBV7-9 and TRBJ2-7, is DTGVSQNPRHKITKRGQNVTFRCDPISEHNRLYWYRQTLGQGPEFLTYFQNEAQLEKSRLLSDRFSAERPKGSFSTLEIQRTEQGDSAMYLCASSGTNYEQYFGPGTRLTVT.

This sequence joins TRBV6-5 and TRBJ1-2; maybe TRBD1 (5 bases). Germline V gene sequence: CDR1 MNHEY, CDR2 SVGAGI. The CDR3 covers 14 residues. With 5 bases removed from V and 8 bases from J, the gap between germline ends came to 18 bases. DNA for the CDR3: TGTGCCAGCAGTAACCGTGGGGGTAGGGGAGGCTACACCTTC. Its protein product is CASSNRGGRGGYTF.

This clonotype was detected only a few times. CDR3 loop: CASSQNRGKRERIQYF. The CDR3 coding sequence is TGTGCCAGCAGCCAGAACAGGGGGAAAAGAGAGAGGATCCAGTACTTC. The rearrangement links TRBV14 to TRBJ2-5; 8 bases are shared with TRBD1. The CDR3 totals 16 residues. The J segment lost 10 bases and the V segment lost 3 bases, leaving 16 bases of the junction unmatched. Germline CDR1 reads SGHDN; CDR2 reads FVKESK.

CDR3 sequence reads: CASRPPDRGGGNTGELFF. In DNA, the CDR3 is TGTGCCAGCAGACCACCGGACAGGGGTGGAGGAAACACCGGGGAGCTGTTTTTT. This chain links TRBV7-6 with TRBJ2-2, with 9 positions matching TRBD1. The CDR3 sequence is 18 residues long. Germline CDR1 reads SGHVS; CDR2 reads FNYEAQ. Germline trimming cut 6 bases from V and 2 bases from J; bases unmatched to any gene: 13.

A few counts support this clonotype. This sequence joins TRBV7-2 and TRBJ2-7, with 7 bases fitting TRBD2. CDR1 SGHTA and CDR2 FQGNSA come from the germline V gene. V lost 0 bases and J lost 6; bases outside the gene matches: 17. The CDR3 covers 18 residues. CDR3 DNA sequence: TGTGCCAGCAGCTTAGCGCCCGGGACGGGCGGGAGTACAGGCGAGCAGTACTTC. Its protein is CASSLAPGTGGSTGEQYF.

This chain links TRBV27 with TRBJ1-2; 9 bases fit TRBD1. The CDR3 covers 15 residues. The V segment lost 1 base and the J segment 8 bases; nucleotides outside the gene matches: 8. Germline CDR1 reads MNHEY; CDR2 reads SMNVEV (reference sequence). CDR3: CASSLYGTGISGYTF. In DNA, the CDR3 is TGTGCCAGCAGTTTATACGGGACAGGGATCTCGGGCTACACCTTC.

The gene calls are TRBV20-1 and TRBJ2-5; D is perhaps TRBD2 (5 bases). Trimming removed 1 base from V and 10 bases from J, with 13 bases in between. This CDR3 has 12 amino acids. The germline V gene has CDR1 DFQATT and CDR2 SNEGSKA (reference sequence). The CDR3 nucleotides are TGCAGTGCTAGAGTAGAGGGCAAGGACCAGTACTTC. Amino acids: CSARVEGKDQYF.

This clonotype was detected only a few times. The chain couples TRBV6-5 to TRBJ2-7, with TRBD1 matching 9 bases. This CDR3 has 14 residues. Germline V gives CDR1 MNHEY, CDR2 SVGAGI. The V segment lost 6 bases and the J segment 3 bases; nucleotides outside the gene matches: 6. The CDR3 sequence is CASRYRTGVYEQYF. For the CDR3, the DNA is TGTGCCAGCAGGTACAGGACAGGGGTCTACGAGCAGTACTTC.

This chain joins TRBV25-1 and TRBJ2-5; D could derive from TRBD1 or TRBD2 (5 bases each). Trimming pared 10 bases from V and 0 bases from J, leaving 9 bases between. CDR1 MGHDK and CDR2 SYGVNS come from the germline V gene. The CDR3 contains 12 residues. The CDR3 loop is CATRGDQETQYF. The CDR3 coding sequence is TGTGCCACCCGAGGGGACCAAGAGACCCAGTACTTC.

This clonotype has ten or more counts. The rearrangement uses TRBV2 and TRBJ2-7, with a weak D call TRBD2 (5 bases). Germline V gene data show CDR1 as SNHLY and CDR2 as FYNNEI. The CDR3 has 15 amino acids. The ends were cut back, 6 bases at V and 2 bases at J, with 17 bases in the middle. The CDR3 protein is CASSKEELRTYEQYF. The CDR3 region has the DNA TGTGCCAGCAGCAAGGAGGAATTACGCACCTACGAGCAGTACTTC.

This clonotype was recorded many times. The chain links TRBV7-9 to TRBJ2-7; D is unresolved. The germline V and J ends were trimmed by 0 bases and 0 bases, with 9 bases remaining between them. The length of the CDR3 is 15 residues. Germline CDR1 is SEHNR and CDR2 is FQNEAQ (reference sequence). CDR3 residues: CASSLAFPSSYEQYF. DNA of the CDR3: TGTGCCAGCAGCTTAGCCTTTCCGAGCTCCTACGAGCAGTACTTC.

J is TRBJ1-1 and V is TRBV29-1; D is undetermined. The ends were cut back, 2 bases at V and 3 bases at J, with 10 bases in the middle. Germline V CDR1 and CDR2: SQVTM, ANQGSEA. This CDR3 contains 13 residues. CDR3: CSVEWGEDTEAFF. Written as DNA, the CDR3 is TGCAGCGTTGAATGGGGAGAGGACACTGAAGCTTTCTTT.